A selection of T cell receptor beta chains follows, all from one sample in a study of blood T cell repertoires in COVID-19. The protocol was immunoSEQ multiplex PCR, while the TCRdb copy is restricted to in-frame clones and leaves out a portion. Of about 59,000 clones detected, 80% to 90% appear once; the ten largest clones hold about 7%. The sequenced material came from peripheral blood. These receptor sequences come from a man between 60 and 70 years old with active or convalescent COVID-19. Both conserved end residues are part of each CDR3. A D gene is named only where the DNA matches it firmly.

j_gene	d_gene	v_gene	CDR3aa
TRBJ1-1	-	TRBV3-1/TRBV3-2	CASSRRQKSTEAFF
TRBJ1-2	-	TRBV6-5	CASSYSSSNYGYTF
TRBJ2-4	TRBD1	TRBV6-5	CASSYRRQGQNIQYF
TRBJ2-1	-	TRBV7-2	CASSSHLGGRSGEQFF
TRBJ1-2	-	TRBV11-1	CASSAQVGYGYTF
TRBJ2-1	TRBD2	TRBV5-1	CASSPERGPYNEQFF
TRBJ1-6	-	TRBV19	CASSSDSLSSYNSPLHF
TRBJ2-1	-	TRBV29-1	CSVLWQINEQFF
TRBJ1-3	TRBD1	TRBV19	CASRSQGSPGNTIYF
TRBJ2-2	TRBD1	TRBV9	CASSPRDRPNTGELFF
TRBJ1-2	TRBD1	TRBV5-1	CASSLGTGLNYGYTF
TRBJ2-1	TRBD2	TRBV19	CASRILAGSYNEQFF
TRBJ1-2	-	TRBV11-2	CASSWQGGFFGYTF
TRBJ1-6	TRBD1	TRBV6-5	CASSYSGQLSPLHF
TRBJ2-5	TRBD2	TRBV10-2	CASSEASGRGETQYF
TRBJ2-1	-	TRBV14	CASSQDRAKINEQFF
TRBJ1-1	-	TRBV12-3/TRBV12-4	CASSLPGGTEAFF
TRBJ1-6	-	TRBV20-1	CSASGQIYSPLHF
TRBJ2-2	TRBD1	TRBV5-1	CASQQGQAGELFF
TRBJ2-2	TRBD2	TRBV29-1	CSAIRLAENTGELFF
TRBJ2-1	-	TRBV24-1	CATSLGANEQFF
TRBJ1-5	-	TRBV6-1	CASSESHGVRQPQHF
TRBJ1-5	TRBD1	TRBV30	CAWSEDRAQPQHF
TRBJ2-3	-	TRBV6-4	CASSDSIGTPRGTDTQYF
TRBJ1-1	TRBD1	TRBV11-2	CASSTFDRGRGTEAFF
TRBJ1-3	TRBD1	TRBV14	CASSPGTGVSFSGNTIYF
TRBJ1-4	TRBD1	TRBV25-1	CASTEGTRGNEKLFF
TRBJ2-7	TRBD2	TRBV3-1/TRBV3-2	CASSRTSGRASSYEQYF
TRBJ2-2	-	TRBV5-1	CASSSIDPAGTGELFF
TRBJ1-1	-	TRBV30	CAWSDRDKAFF
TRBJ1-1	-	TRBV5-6	CASSLRGLMLAFF
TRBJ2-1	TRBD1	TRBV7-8	CASSPLGTGWFF
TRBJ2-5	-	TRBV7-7	CASSAGETQYF
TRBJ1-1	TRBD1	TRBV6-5	CASSSLRQGPTEAFF
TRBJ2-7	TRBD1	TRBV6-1	CASSESSGGHDEQYF
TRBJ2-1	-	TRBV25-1	CASAGAGPYNEQFF
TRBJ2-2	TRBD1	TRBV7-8	CASSLPDRASGELFF
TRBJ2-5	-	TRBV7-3	CASSLGGLETQYF
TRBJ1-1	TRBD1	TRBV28	CASSFFGTGGTRPNTEAFF
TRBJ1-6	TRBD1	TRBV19	CASSRGQVDNSPLHF
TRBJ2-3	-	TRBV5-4	CASSRDPTRGVNTQYF
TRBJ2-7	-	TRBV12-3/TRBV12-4	CASSFGHTYEQYF
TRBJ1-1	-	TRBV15	CATSRGWEGSEAFF
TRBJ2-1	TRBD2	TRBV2	CASSVTSSNEQFF
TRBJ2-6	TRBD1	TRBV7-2	CASSPWDSDYSGANVLTF
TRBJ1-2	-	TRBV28	CASSLVVGGYGYTF
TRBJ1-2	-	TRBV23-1	CASRPGWNYGYTF
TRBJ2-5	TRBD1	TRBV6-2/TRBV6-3	CASSYGTGLKTQYF
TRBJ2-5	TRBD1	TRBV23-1	CASSQSPDRGTQETQYF
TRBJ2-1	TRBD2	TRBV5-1	CASSSGLAGVEQFF
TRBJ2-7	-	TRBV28	CASRTSSYEQYF
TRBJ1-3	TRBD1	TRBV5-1	CASRAGTGLGNTIYF
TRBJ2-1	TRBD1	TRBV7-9	CASSLGDRVYNEQFF
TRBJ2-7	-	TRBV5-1	CASSLGSGFIYEQYF
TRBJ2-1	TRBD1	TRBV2	CASSYRGGQEQFF